Sequencing of this T cell receptor beta chain was carried out in a study of beta chain features in type 1 diabetes (dated by TCRdb to the late 2010s). In the study overall: Patients and healthy donors did not differ in mean age, gender distribution, total cell number or subset yield. A total of some 100,000,000 sorted cells were examined across all samples, and a strong correlation was observed between cell number per subset and RNA yield. In the study, TCRB repertoires of sorted circulating CD4+ T cell subsets from recently diagnosed type 1 diabetes patients were compared with those of matched healthy donors. Regulatory and stem cell-like memory subsets were isolated from only 8 patients and about eight healthy donors, whereas naive and central memory subsets came from all 30 or so donors. Here is what the overall study found, with its caveats: Shorter templates might have been favored by PCR, but patient and control samples were amplified and corrected together, so both groups would have been affected equally by any skew. At VDJ recombination sites, patients with type 1 diabetes made fewer insertions and deleted more nucleotides, a pattern implying thymic rearrangement abnormalities. Sequencing cDNA rather than genomic DNA could over-represent highly expressing activated cells, although activation and CD3 levels did not differ between groups. Naive, central memory and regulatory TCRB repertoires appeared more similar among patients than among healthy donors. Only small numbers of individuals were included in the HLA sub-analyses, which left unresolved whether HLA type had any influence on TCRB rearrangement. In all four CD4+ subsets, TCRB CDR3 length was moderately but significantly shorter in type 1 diabetes patients.

Each donor gave one peripheral blood draw, averaging approximately 110 mL, which was collected into heparinised tubes. Naive, central memory, regulatory and stem cell-like memory CD4+ T cells were sorted on a BD FACSAria II using a panel including CD45RO, CCR7, CD25, CD127, CD95 and CD27. Purity was above 98% for every sorted population. PBMCs were isolated immediately by Lymphoprep density gradient centrifugation and stained directly without culture. So that batch effects would be minimized, each experiment stained and sorted samples in pairs, pairing one healthy donor with one patient. This clone was seen a few times. This receptor's antigen is unknown. Base qualities are not provided; no much larger clone lies one nucleotide away. The High Capacity cDNA Reverse Transcription Kit was used to reverse transcribe all of the isolated RNA, meaning that expressed TCRB transcripts were what got sequenced. Stem cell-like memory T cell samples underwent survey-depth immunoSEQ sequencing, averaging around 1 million total reads per sample. After sorted cells were lysed in RLT buffer, RNA was extracted with DNase-treated RNeasy Micro or Mini kits, with the choice depending on cell number. To prevent cross-contamination, every cell subset was processed on its own, while patient and healthy donor samples were processed together. TCRB sequences were amplified from cDNA with the immunoSEQ multiplex PCR, producing 87-bp fragments spanning the CDR3 region. Sequencing of the amplicons was done on the Illumina HiSeq platform. Turning to the authors' computational methods: Synthetic template baselines were used to correct PCR bias computationally, reads within Hamming distance 2 were collapsed, and singletons that could not be merged were discarded. Reads were aligned to IMGT to assign V, D and J genes, CDR3 length, and insertions or deletions at six rearrangement sites. Within each subset, clonotype counts were normalized to sorted cell number, after which true diversity and Gini coefficients were computed with the tcR R package. The overlap coefficient, calculated on TCRB nucleotide sequences, was used to quantify repertoire sharing. The clones in this table, taken by TCRdb from immuneACCESS, are in-frame only. Not every clone is retained; where verified, under half of the shortfall comes from an unresolved V gene, and the cause of the rest is unknown. Clone size and the V and J calls come from that table; the DNA yielded D and trimming. The sample includes about 47,000 clones, with around 45% observed a single time. 0.1% to 0.15% of the sample lies in the top ten.

Sequenced material: stem cell memory CD4+ T cells from blood. In light of the paper, this sample's cell subset or site label describes: stem cell-like memory CD4+ T cells. The receptor comes from a man aged 30-40 years with type 1 diabetes.

The DNA sequence is TGCAGCGTTGAAGTTTACGGGAGCCAGGACGCGGATGAGCAGTTCTTC. Its product reads: CSVEVYGSQDADEQFF. The V and J genes are TRBV29-1 and TRBJ2-1; a tentative D match to TRBD2 spans 6 bases. Sequences SQVTM (CDR1) and ANQGSEA (CDR2) are obtained from the germline V gene. The trim is 1 base for V and 8 bases for J, with a gap of 21 bases between the germline ends. Taken from cysteine to phenylalanine, the CDR3 has 16 residues. Of all the DNA, just the CDR3 is kept, 48 bases in frame from base 1.